What follows are 21 T cell receptor beta chains derived from one specimen sequenced in a study of T cell changes during pregnancy in multiple sclerosis. The assay was immunoSEQ multiplex PCR, and TCRdb's table has in-frame clones only and misses some. The sample consists of under 75,000 clones, about 91% of them appearing once. Source: peripheral blood, taken in the first trimester of pregnancy. These receptors came from a female donor with multiple sclerosis, enrolled in a pregnancy study.

This clone was recorded once. This rearrangement joins TRBV5-6 to TRBJ2-7, with D perhaps matching TRBD2 (6 bases). The CDR3 has 14 amino acids. V lost 6 bases to trimming and J lost 6 bases, with 19 bases between them. Germline lookup yields CDR1 SGHDT and CDR2 YYEEEE. The CDR3 here is CASTPDTRGLEQYF. The CDR3 bases are TGTGCCAGCACTCCTGACACTAGGGGACTCGAGCAGTACTTC.

The rearrangement joins TRBV2 to TRBJ2-1; 9 bases are shared with TRBD1. This CDR3 has 15 residues. CDR1 is SNHLY, CDR2 FYNNEI, per germline. After removal of 8 bases from V and 7 bases from J, the junction contained 12 bases not matched to a gene. CDR3 residues: CASYVPLDRGNEQFF. The DNA for the CDR3 is TGTGCCAGCTACGTCCCTCTGGACAGGGGTAATGAGCAGTTCTTC.

The gene calls are TRBV27 and TRBJ2-7; 8 positions match TRBD2. The CDR3 runs 13 residues. Trimming at V came to 1 base and at J to 6 bases, leaving 2 bases not matched to a gene. Germline V gene lookup returns CDR1 MNHEY and CDR2 SMNVEV (reference sequence). CDR3 nucleotides: TGTGCCAGCAGTTTATGCGGGGGGTGCGAGCAGTACTTC. Translated: CASSLCGGCEQYF.

The CDR3 DNA sequence: TGTGCCAGCAGTTTAACCCAGGGGCACTCCTACAATGAGCAGTTCTTC. This sequence encodes CASSLTQGHSYNEQFF. The chain uses TRBV27 and TRBJ2-1, with D possibly matching TRBD1 (6 bases). CDR3 length equals 16 residues. In germline, CDR1 is MNHEY, CDR2 SMNVEV (reference sequence). Trimming cost V 2 bases and J 0 bases, with 11 bases left between them.

This chain connects TRBV19 to TRBJ2-3; TRBD2 aligns across 13 bases. Germline V CDR1 and CDR2: LNHDA, SQIVND (reference sequence). The CDR3 is made up of 16 amino acids. Trimming cost V 5 bases and J 5 bases; bases outside gene matches: 7. The CDR3 sequence is CASSPRTSGRIDTQYF. The CDR3 DNA reads TGTGCCAGTAGTCCTCGGACTAGCGGGAGAATAGATACGCAGTATTTT.

The count of this clone is one. The chain is built from TRBV5-4 and TRBJ1-2; the D gene is possibly TRBD1 (6 bases). Deletions cut 0 bases from V and 6 bases from J, with 21 bases between. The CDR3 spans 17 residues. Germline CDR1 is SGHNT and CDR2 is YYREEE (reference sequence). The chain's CDR3 is CASSLGAGAGERNGYTF. CDR3 nucleotides: TGTGCCAGCAGCTTGGGAGCCGGGGCAGGGGAACGGAATGGCTACACCTTC.

CDR3 sequence: CASSMGGRGTGELFF. The CDR3 DNA reads TGTGCCAGTAGTATGGGAGGGCGGGGCACCGGGGAGCTGTTTTTT. The gene calls are TRBV19 and TRBJ2-2; 7 positions match TRBD2. The CDR3 covers 15 residues. The junction had 5 bases not matched to a gene; V was cut back by 3 bases and J by 4 bases. Looked up from germline, CDR1 is LNHDA and CDR2 is SQIVND (reference sequence).

The V and J genes are TRBV4-1 and TRBJ2-2; tentatively, D is TRBD2 (8 bases). The CDR3 extends over 17 amino acids. V was trimmed by 5 bases and J by 1 base, leaving 17 bases between them. Germline V CDR1 and CDR2: MGHRA, YSYEKL. The CDR3 DNA reads TGCGCCAGCAGCGAGGGGGCAGCGGGGGTGAACACCGGGGAGCTGTTTTTT. Its translation is CASSEGAAGVNTGELFF.

The V and J genes are TRBV13 and TRBJ2-3, with 7 bases fitting TRBD2. Trimming removed 0 bases from V and 9 bases from J; junction bases left unmatched: 6. The CDR3 is 14 residues long. Germline values: CDR1 PRHDT, CDR2 FYEKMQ (reference sequence). The CDR3 here is CASSLGRGVGTQYF. The CDR3 nucleotides read TGTGCCAGCAGCTTAGGTCGGGGGGTAGGCACGCAGTATTTT.

The V gene is TRBV27, the J gene TRBJ1-2; D uncertain. Germline values: CDR1 MNHEY, CDR2 SMNVEV (reference sequence). CDR3 length: 14 amino acids. Trimming took 4 bases from V and 7 from J, leaving 16 bases between them. In nucleotides, the CDR3 is TGTGCCAGCAGTTCCCTTTCGGGGTCGGCTGGCTACACCTTC. Protein sequence: CASSSLSGSAGYTF.

This clone was seen only a few times. The chain combines TRBV29-1 with TRBJ1-1, with no clear D. Germline CDR1 and CDR2: SQVTM and ANQGSEA. The CDR3 is 13 residues long. V gave up 4 bases and J gave up 1 base, with 10 bases separating them. CDR3 sequence reads: CSVGRGRNTEAFF. CDR3 bases: TGCAGCGTTGGCCGCGGCAGGAACACTGAAGCTTTCTTT.

V usage is TRBV9 and J usage is TRBJ2-6, with 8 bases identical to TRBD2. The germline CDR1 and CDR2 sequences are SGDLS and YYNGEE. The CDR3 length is 17 residues. V shed 0 bases and J 4 bases; nucleotides not matched to a gene: 6. In DNA, the CDR3 is TGTGCCAGCAGCGTAGGGGCGGGGGGATCCGGGGCCAACGTCCTGACTTTC. Residues: CASSVGAGGSGANVLTF.

The chain is built from TRBV28 and TRBJ2-7, with TRBD1 identical over 7 bases. Germline loops: CDR1 MDHEN, CDR2 SYDVKM. This CDR3 is 16 amino acids long. V lost 5 bases and J lost 3; bases outside the gene matches: 13. CDR3 sequence: CASSPPTGAAVYEQYF. CDR3 nucleotide sequence: TGTGCCAGCAGTCCCCCTACAGGGGCGGCGGTCTACGAGCAGTACTTC.

The V and J genes are TRBV7-9 and TRBJ2-5; no definite D call. The CDR3 length is 19 residues. V gave up 5 bases and J gave up 3 bases, with 28 bases separating them. CDR1 and CDR2 from the germline V gene are SEHNR and FQNEAQ (reference sequence). In DNA form, the CDR3 reads TGTGCCAGCAGCCGACCGGCAGGTTCTTTCCGCGAAGGCAAAGAGACCCAGTACTTC. It translates to CASSRPAGSFREGKETQYF.

The chain has TRBV6-1 and TRBJ2-7, with D possibly being TRBD1 (5 bases). The CDR3 contains 15 residues. The germline V and J ends were trimmed by 1 base and 0 bases, with 10 bases remaining between them. CDR1 and CDR2 (germline): MNHNS, SASEGT. The CDR3 region has the DNA TGTGCCAGCAGTGAAGACCCTGGGGCCTCCTACGAGCAGTACTTC. It is translated as CASSEDPGASYEQYF.

This chain connects TRBV25-1 to TRBJ2-1, with TRBD2 matching over 9 bases. The CDR3 has 14 amino acids. Germline CDR1 MGHDK, CDR2 SYGVNS. V lost 4 bases, J lost 5 bases, and 3 bases stayed unmatched. CDR3 nucleotides: TGTGCCAGCAGTGGAGCGGGGGGACACAATGAGCAGTTCTTC. Translation: CASSGAGGHNEQFF.

The chain employs TRBV27 and TRBJ2-1, with D perhaps TRBD2 (6 bases). Germline V lookup: CDR1 MNHEY, CDR2 SMNVEV (reference sequence). V lost 4 bases, J lost 3 bases, and 28 bases lay in between. The CDR3 covers 20 residues. CDR3 region: CASSSPTHSLREAYYNEQFF. The CDR3 DNA reads TGTGCCAGCAGTTCCCCCACGCACTCGTTAAGGGAGGCTTACTACAATGAGCAGTTCTTC.

The J gene is TRBJ2-7, the V gene TRBV5-5; 10 bases agree with TRBD1. J was trimmed by 1 base and V by 4 bases; bases with no gene match: 2. There are 14 residues in the CDR3. Germline CDR1 reads SGHKS; CDR2 reads YYEKEE (reference sequence). The CDR3 nucleotides are TGTGCCAGCAGCAGGGACAGGGGTTCCTACGAGCAGTACTTC. It translates to CASSRDRGSYEQYF.

V and J are TRBV27 and TRBJ1-2; TRBD1 matches at 8 bases. After removal of 8 bases from V and 7 bases from J, the junction contained 6 bases not matched to a gene. The germline V gene has CDR1 MNHEY and CDR2 SMNVEV (reference sequence). The CDR3 runs to 12 residues. The CDR3 coding sequence is TGTGCCAGCGGTGGACAGGGAAGTGGCTACACCTTC. As protein: CASGGQGSGYTF.

The chain couples TRBV4-1 to TRBJ1-2; D perhaps matches TRBD1 (6 bases). V was clipped by 2 bases and J by 0 bases, with 16 bases between them. Germline-derived CDR1 and CDR2 are MGHRA and YSYEKL. This CDR3 has 17 residues. The CDR3 coding sequence is TGCGCCAGCAGCCAACCGGGGGGCAGGAAGGCTAACTATGGCTACACCTTC. Protein: CASSQPGGRKANYGYTF.

The table lists this clone with a count of one. The CDR3 sequence: CANSPLLPTGSSYNEQFF. CDR3 coding DNA: TGTGCCAACTCTCCGCTGCTCCCGACAGGTAGCTCCTACAATGAGCAGTTCTTC. This rearrangement joins TRBV10-3 to TRBJ2-1, with D possibly matching TRBD1 (6 bases). Germline-derived CDR1 and CDR2 are ENHRY and SYGVKD. This CDR3 is built from 18 residues. Trimming removed 10 bases from V and 0 bases from J, with 25 bases in between.